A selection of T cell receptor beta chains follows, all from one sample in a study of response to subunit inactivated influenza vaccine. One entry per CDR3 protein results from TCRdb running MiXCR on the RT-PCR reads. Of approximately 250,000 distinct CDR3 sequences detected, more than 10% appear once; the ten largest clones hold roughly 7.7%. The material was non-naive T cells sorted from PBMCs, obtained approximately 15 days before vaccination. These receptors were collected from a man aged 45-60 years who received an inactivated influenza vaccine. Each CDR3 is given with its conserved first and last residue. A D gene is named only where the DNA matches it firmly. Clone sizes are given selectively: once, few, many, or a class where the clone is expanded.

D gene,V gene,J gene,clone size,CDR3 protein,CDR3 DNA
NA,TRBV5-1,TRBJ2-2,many,CASSLAQGTGELFF,TGCGCCAGCAGCTTGGCCCAGGGGACCGGGGAGCTGTTTTTT
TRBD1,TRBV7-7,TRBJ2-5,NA,CASSQGTGKETQYF,TGTGCCAGCAGCCAAGGGACAGGGAAAGAGACCCAGTACTTC
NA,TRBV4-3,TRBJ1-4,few,CASSHDADSWNEKLFF,TGCGCCAGCAGCCACGACGCGGACAGCTGGAATGAAAAACTGTTTTTT
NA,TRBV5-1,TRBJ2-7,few,CASSLNAGTEYEQYF,TGCGCCAGCAGCTTGAATGCCGGGACGGAGTACGAGCAGTACTTC
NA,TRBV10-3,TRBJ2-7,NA,CASSTATYEQYF,TGTGCCAGCAGTACAGCTACCTACGAGCAGTACTTC
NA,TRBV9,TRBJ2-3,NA,CASSVAPSDTDTQYF,TGTGCCAGCAGCGTAGCTCCTAGCGACACAGATACGCAGTATTTT
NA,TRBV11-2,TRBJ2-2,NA,CASSWRRYTGELFF,TGTGCCAGCAGCTGGAGACGATACACCGGGGAGCTGTTTTTT
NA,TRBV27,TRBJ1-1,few,CASSLSGGMNTEAFF,TGTGCCAGCAGTTTATCCGGGGGGATGAACACTGAAGCTTTCTTT
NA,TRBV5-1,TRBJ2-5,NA,CASSSPGGRQETQYF,TGCGCCAGCAGCTCTCCCGGGGGGCGCCAAGAGACCCAGTACTTC
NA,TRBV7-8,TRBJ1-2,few,CASSPGGFRQANF,TGTGCCAGCAGCCCGGGGGGGTTCCGACAAGCAAACTTC
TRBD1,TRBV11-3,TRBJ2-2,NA,CASSQTDRVGGELFF,TGTGCCAGCAGCCAAACGGACAGGGTTGGCGGGGAGCTGTTTTTT
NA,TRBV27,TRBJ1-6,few,CASSSEWSSYNSPLHF,TGTGCCAGCAGTTCGGAGTGGAGCTCCTATAATTCACCCCTCCACTTT
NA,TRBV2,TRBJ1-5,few,CASSETPAGKNQPQHF,TGTGCCAGCAGTGAAACTCCGGCAGGGAAGAATCAGCCCCAGCATTTT
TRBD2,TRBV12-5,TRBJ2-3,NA,CASGFWTSGRADTQYF,TGTGCTAGTGGTTTCTGGACTAGCGGGAGGGCAGATACGCAGTATTTT
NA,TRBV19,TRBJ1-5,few,CASSKEYQPQHF,TGTGCCAGTAGCAAGGAATATCAGCCCCAGCATTTT
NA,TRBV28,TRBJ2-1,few,CASSLVDWGNEQFF,TGTGCCAGCAGTTTAGTAGACTGGGGAAATGAGCAGTTCTTC